Each of the 7 T cell receptor beta chains below was sequenced from the same sample in a study of blood T cell repertoires in COVID-19. The repertoire was sequenced with immunoSEQ multiplex PCR; TCRdb's copy has only in-frame clones and lacks some. This sample has 80,000 to 95,000 clones, with 86% found just once. Source material: peripheral blood. These receptors were collected from a man aged 45 to 65 with active or convalescent COVID-19.

This rearrangement joins TRBV10-3 to TRBJ1-1; 11 nucleotides align to TRBD1. The CDR3 sequence is 13 residues long. J lost 9 bases, V lost 4 bases, and 4 bases had no gene match. Germline CDR1 and CDR2: ENHRY and SYGVKD. CDR3 nucleotides: TGTGCCATCAGTGTGGGGACAGGGGGGAAAGCTTTCTTT. Its translation: CAISVGTGGKAFF.

V usage is TRBV5-4 and J usage is TRBJ2-3; no clear D gene. Germline V CDR1 and CDR2: SGHNT, YYREEE (reference sequence). The CDR3 length is 11 residues. V lost 4 bases to trimming and J lost 6 bases, with 6 bases between them. In DNA, the CDR3 is TGTGCCAGCAGCACCCGGGATACGCAGTATTTT. It specifies CASSTRDTQYF.

The chain employs TRBV19 and TRBJ2-3; the match to TRBD2 covers 10 bases. Germline lookup yields CDR1 LNHDA and CDR2 SQIVND (reference sequence). V lost 5 bases and J lost 3; bases outside the gene matches: 5. The CDR3 totals 15 residues. CDR3 DNA: TGTGCCAGTAGTGTTAGCGGGGGGAGAACAGATACGCAGTATTTT. It encodes CASSVSGGRTDTQYF.

The chain uses TRBV28 and TRBJ1-6; TRBD1 aligns across 8 bases. Trimming took 5 bases from V and 11 from J; bases not matched to a gene: 8. The CDR3 covers 14 residues. CDR1 and CDR2 (germline): MDHEN, SYDVKM. CDR3 DNA sequence: TGTGCCAGCAGTCTAGGACAGGGTGGACCACCCCTCCACTTT. It translates to CASSLGQGGPPLHF.

This sequence joins TRBV6-2 or TRBV6-3 and TRBJ2-2; TRBD2 matches 12 bases. The CDR3 totals 19 residues. Looked up from germline, CDR1 is MNHEY and CDR2 is SVGEGT. The trim removed 4 bases at V and 0 bases at J, leaving 9 bases unmatched. The CDR3 DNA reads as TGTGCCAGCAGTTCCGTCCCGGGACTAGCGGGCGCGAACACCGGGGAGCTGTTTTTT. Translated: CASSSVPGLAGANTGELFF.

The CDR3 region is CASRRTSGGHYEQYF. CDR3 sequence (DNA): TGTGCCAGCAGGAGAACTAGCGGGGGACACTACGAGCAGTACTTC. The chain has TRBV6-5 and TRBJ2-7; 11 positions match TRBD2. CDR1 and CDR2 (germline): MNHEY, SVGAGI. V was clipped by 6 bases and J by 3 bases; unmatched bases: 7. CDR3 length equals 15 residues.

This rearrangement joins TRBV4-2 to TRBJ1-2, with unresolved D. The ends were cut back, 3 bases at V and 4 bases at J, with 12 bases in the middle. Germline V gene sequence: CDR1 LGHNA, CDR2 YNFKEQ. The CDR3 covers 14 residues. In DNA, the CDR3 is TGTGCCAGCAGCCAGCCGACAAGCCCCTATGGCTACACCTTC. Protein: CASSQPTSPYGYTF.